One and the same sample provided the 31 T cell receptor beta chains below, sequenced in a study of shared T cell receptors in the human thymus. Sequenced by immunoSEQ multiplex PCR; TCRdb stores in-frame clones only, minus some. The sample consists of 500,000 to 850,000 clones, more than 75% of them appearing once. These data are also associated with another study on human thymus T cells.

Specimen: thymocytes. These receptors all come from a boy younger than two with a congenital heart defect.

V usage is TRBV19 and J usage is TRBJ1-2; D is undetermined. V gave up 0 bases and J gave up 5 bases, with 13 bases separating them. There are 15 residues in the CDR3. Germline V gene sequence: CDR1 LNHDA, CDR2 SQIVND (reference sequence). CDR3: CASSIDLAGRYGYTF. CDR3 DNA sequence: TGTGCCAGTAGTATAGATCTAGCTGGGAGGTATGGCTACACCTTC.

The chain carries TRBV19 and TRBJ2-7; tentatively, D is TRBD2 (5 bases). V was clipped by 4 bases and J by 3 bases, with 13 bases between them. The CDR3 totals 14 residues. The germline gives CDR1 LNHDA, CDR2 SQIVND (reference sequence). Here the CDR3 DNA reads TGTGCCAGTAGTAACGCCGCAAGCGGCTACGAGCAGTACTTC. This encodes CASSNAASGYEQYF.

This clone was picked up a small number of times. V is TRBV15 and J is TRBJ2-5, with 9 bases matching TRBD2. The CDR3 extends over 17 amino acids. Germline V gives CDR1 LNHNV, CDR2 YYDKDF (reference sequence). After removal of 4 bases from V and 0 bases from J, the junction contained 9 bases not matched to a gene. As DNA, the CDR3 is TGTGCCACCAGCACCCATTCTGCGGGGGGGAACCAAGAGACCCAGTACTTC. Its translation is CATSTHSAGGNQETQYF.

V usage is TRBV30 and J usage is TRBJ1-5; 7 positions match TRBD1. V was clipped by 4 bases and J by 5 bases; unmatched bases: 2. The CDR3 is 12 residues long. CDR1 and CDR2 from the germline V gene are GTSNPN and SVGIG (reference sequence). CDR3 in DNA: TGTGCCTGGAATCAGGGGGATCAGCCCCAGCATTTT. It translates to CAWNQGDQPQHF.

The genes are TRBV15 and TRBJ1-1; TRBD1 agrees at 9 bases. The CDR3 is made up of 16 amino acids. V lost 5 bases and J lost 1; bases outside the gene matches: 8. Germline V CDR1 and CDR2: LNHNV, YYDKDF (reference sequence). The CDR3 region is CATSFRDREQNTEAFF. For the CDR3, the DNA is TGTGCCACCAGCTTCCGGGACAGGGAACAGAACACTGAAGCTTTCTTT.

The V and J genes are TRBV10-3 and TRBJ2-1, with 9 bases aligning to TRBD2. This CDR3 is 16 amino acids long. V lost 2 bases to trimming and J lost 8 bases; unmatched junction nucleotides: 10. CDR1 and CDR2 (germline): ENHRY, SYGVKD. The CDR3 reads CAISEPGAGGFDEQFF. DNA for the CDR3: TGTGCCATCAGTGAGCCGGGAGCGGGGGGTTTCGATGAGCAGTTCTTC.

This chain connects TRBV19 to TRBJ1-5; D possibly corresponds to TRBD1 (5 bases). Germline lookup yields CDR1 LNHDA and CDR2 SQIVND (reference sequence). Trimming left V 4 bases short and J 7 bases short, with 23 bases between. The CDR3 extends over 17 amino acids. This CDR3 is CASSTGPVGTGKQPQHF. CDR3 nucleotide sequence: TGTGCCAGTAGTACCGGCCCCGTGGGGACTGGAAAGCAGCCCCAGCATTTT.

Turning to this clone: An end of the junction does not agree with germline; a read error may underlie this. The chain carries TRBV7-3 and TRBJ2-7, with 9 bases fitting TRBD1. CDR3 length: 17 amino acids. Looked up from germline, CDR1 is SGHTA and CDR2 is FQGTGA. In nucleotides, the CDR3 is TGTGCCAGCAGCATAACCGCGGGACAGGGTGTGAGGTACGAGCAGTACTTC. This sequence encodes CASSITAGQGVRYEQYF. Together with reference TRBV7-3 and TRBJ2-7, the CDR3 gives the full variable domain: GAGVSQTPSNKVTEKGKYVELRCDPISGHTALYWYRQSLGQGPEFLIYFQGTGAADDSGLPNDRFFAVRPEGSVSTLKIQRTERGDSAVYLCASSITAGQGVRYEQYFGPGTRLTVT.

The chain recombines TRBV10-1 with TRBJ1-2; TRBD1 matches at 9 bases. Germline assignment: CDR1 WNHNN and CDR2 SYGVQD (reference sequence). V shed 5 bases, J shed 4 bases, and the junction held 2 bases outside the gene matches. This CDR3 is 13 amino acids long. CDR3 nucleotide sequence: TGCGCCAGCAGTTGGGACAGGGCCTATGGCTACACCTTC. Encoded protein: CASSWDRAYGYTF.

V is TRBV14 and J is TRBJ1-2; D may be TRBD1 (5 bases). Trimming left V 6 bases short and J 0 bases short, with 11 bases between. The CDR3 is 14 amino acids. Germline values: CDR1 SGHDN, CDR2 FVKESK. DNA for the CDR3: TGTGCCAGCAGTCACCTGACAGCTAACTATGGCTACACCTTC. It specifies CASSHLTANYGYTF.

V gene TRBV28 combines with J gene TRBJ2-3; D is perhaps TRBD2 (6 bases). Trimming left V 5 bases short and J 0 bases short, with 6 bases between. The germline CDR1 and CDR2 sequences are MDHEN and SYDVKM. The CDR3 is made up of 13 amino acids. CDR3 in DNA: TGTGCCAGCAGTAGCGGGAGCACAGATACGCAGTATTTT. Amino acids: CASSSGSTDTQYF.

This clone is a singleton in its sample. V is TRBV28 and J is TRBJ2-5, with TRBD2 matching 9 bases. Per the germline V gene, CDR1 is MDHEN and CDR2 is SYDVKM. CDR3 length: 17 amino acids. The ends lost 6 bases at V and 7 bases at J; junction bases unmatched: 18. CDR3 residues: CASRKLVWREGTGTQYF. In DNA, the CDR3 is TGTGCCAGCAGGAAATTGGTCTGGCGGGAGGGGACGGGGACCCAGTACTTC.

This chain connects TRBV4-3 to TRBJ1-4; possible D gene TRBD1, 5 bases. The CDR3 is 20 amino acids. Germline CDR1 and CDR2: LGHNA and YSLEER. The V and J ends lost 4 bases and 0 bases respectively, with 24 bases between them. CDR3 sequence (DNA): TGCGCCAGCAGCCTAAAAAAAAGGCAGGGAAGGTTTGCAACTAATGAAAAACTGTTTTTT. Translated, it gives CASSLKKRQGRFATNEKLFF.

This clone was observed a few times. The chain employs TRBV4-3 and TRBJ1-5, with D uncertain. Germline loops: CDR1 LGHNA, CDR2 YSLEER. V was clipped by 0 bases and J by 10 bases, with 10 bases between them. This CDR3 is built from 13 residues. CDR3: CASSQDSRHPQHF. The CDR3 bases are TGCGCCAGCAGCCAAGATTCGAGGCATCCCCAGCATTTT.

A remark on this clone: Because the CDR3's place on the DNA is in doubt, the DNA is left out and the CDR3 is given as listed by TCRdb. The chain employs TRBV12-5 and TRBJ1-2. With termini counted, the CDR3 has 16 amino acids. The germline CDR1 and CDR2 sequences are LGHNT and FRNRAP. The CDR3 reads CASGLERETDNYGYTF.

This rearrangement joins TRBV19 to TRBJ2-3, with a tentative D call TRBD2 (6 bases). The CDR3 covers 13 residues. Between the trimmed V and J ends, which lost 4 bases and 4 bases, there was a span of 9 bases. Germline-derived CDR1 and CDR2 are LNHDA and SQIVND (reference sequence). The CDR3 DNA follows: TGTGCCAGTAGTAAGGAGGGCCCAGATACGCAGTATTTT. Its translation: CASSKEGPDTQYF.

The chain is built from TRBV5-1 and TRBJ2-3, with D hard to call. In germline, CDR1 is SGHRS, CDR2 YFSETQ. The CDR3 has 13 amino acids. The ends were cut back, 4 bases at V and 1 base at J, with 7 bases in the middle. The CDR3: CASSDTRTDTQYF. The CDR3 region has the DNA TGCGCCAGCAGCGACACTCGCACAGATACGCAGTATTTT.

Concerning this clone itself: Other DNA sequences in this specimen translate into the identical CDR3. The CDR3 bases are TGTGCCAGCAGTTTAGCGAATGAGCAGTTCTTC. This codes for CASSLANEQFF. V is TRBV6-5 and J is TRBJ2-1; a weak D match, TRBD2 (5 bases). CDR1 MNHEY and CDR2 SVGAGI come from the germline V gene. The germline V and J ends were trimmed by 4 bases and 7 bases, with 5 bases remaining between them. The CDR3 extends over 11 amino acids.

V gene TRBV6-1 combines with J gene TRBJ1-1; no clear D. Germline V CDR1 and CDR2: MNHNS, SASEGT. Trimming took off 7 bases at V and 7 bases at J, with 19 bases between the two ends. The CDR3 loop spans 14 amino acids. For the CDR3, the DNA is TGTGCCAGCATGCCGAAGATCTTTAACGGTGAAGCTTTCTTT. Protein product: CASMPKIFNGEAFF.

The chain carries TRBV29-1 and TRBJ2-3, with TRBD2 identical over 7 bases. Germline V gives CDR1 SQVTM, CDR2 ANQGSEA. The CDR3 is made up of 15 amino acids. Trimming removed 4 bases from V and 6 bases from J; junction bases left unmatched: 13. In DNA, the CDR3 is TGCAGCGTTGTTTCTAGCGGTTCGATGGGGGATACGCAGTATTTT. Translating it yields CSVVSSGSMGDTQYF.

This chain links TRBV11-2 with TRBJ1-5, with D perhaps matching TRBD1 (6 bases). Germline CDR1 and CDR2: SGHAT and FQNNGV. Trimming shortened V by 1 base and J by 3 bases, and 13 bases separated the two germline ends. The CDR3 extends over 16 amino acids. In nucleotides, the CDR3 is TGTGCCAGCAGCTTAGGGGATACAGGGAACAATCAGCCCCAGCATTTT. Translating gives CASSLGDTGNNQPQHF.

The chain is built from TRBV5-7 and TRBJ2-5; D is ambiguous. TRBV5-7 is an open reading frame, and its role is uncertain. This CDR3 is 15 amino acids long. Trimming left V 6 bases short and J 1 base short, with 16 bases between. CDR3 coding DNA: TGTGCCAGCATCCATTGGAGCTCTGTCCAAGAGACCCAGTACTTC. As protein: CASIHWSSVQETQYF.

This clone was seen only a few times. CDR3 amino acids: CASKGDSCLLAKNIQYF. As DNA, the CDR3 is TGTGCCAGCAAGGGGGACAGTTGCCTGCTAGCCAAAAACATTCAGTACTTC. The chain uses TRBV6-4 and TRBJ2-4; the match to TRBD1 covers 7 bases. CDR3 length: 17 residues. The germline V gene has CDR1 MRHNA and CDR2 SNTAGT. V lost 7 bases and J lost 0; bases outside the gene matches: 12.

The chain joins TRBV30 to TRBJ2-2; the match to TRBD1 covers 7 bases. This CDR3 is built from 15 residues. J gave up 1 base and V 3 bases, and 5 bases lay outside the gene matches. Per germline, CDR1 GTSNPN and CDR2 SVGIG (reference sequence). The CDR3 region has the DNA TGTGCCTGGAGCCCCGACAGGGAGAACACCGGGGAGCTGTTTTTT. Translating gives CAWSPDRENTGELFF.

The V gene is TRBV7-9, the J gene TRBJ1-1; D remains ambiguous. The CDR3 is made up of 11 amino acids. Germline values: CDR1 SEHNR, CDR2 FQNEAQ (reference sequence). The germline V and J ends were trimmed by 3 bases and 5 bases, with 4 bases remaining between them. The CDR3 spells CASSFPTEAFF. As DNA, the CDR3 is TGTGCCAGCAGCTTCCCAACTGAAGCTTTCTTT.

In the case of this clone: Different DNA sequences within this sample yield the same CDR3. V is TRBV4-1 and J is TRBJ1-2; TRBD1 matches 11 bases. J was trimmed by 8 bases and V by 1 base; bases with no gene match: 3. CDR1 is MGHRA and CDR2 is YSYEKL in the germline V gene. The CDR3 has 14 residues. The CDR3 loop is CASSQGDRGYGYTF. CDR3 DNA: TGCGCCAGCAGCCAAGGGGACAGGGGGTACGGCTACACCTTC.

V is TRBV19 and J is TRBJ1-5; 8 bases agree with TRBD1. The trim removed 6 bases at V and 8 bases at J, leaving 9 bases unmatched. The CDR3 extends over 14 amino acids. CDR1 is LNHDA and CDR2 is SQIVND in the germline V gene (reference sequence). The CDR3 loop is CASRGTGGVKPQHF. The CDR3 DNA is TGTGCCAGTAGAGGGACAGGCGGGGTGAAGCCCCAGCATTTT.

The chain employs TRBV5-4 and TRBJ2-7; TRBD2 matches at 7 bases. The CDR3 consists of 16 residues. Germline V lookup: CDR1 SGHNT, CDR2 YYREEE (reference sequence). V lost 2 bases to trimming and J lost 1 base; unmatched junction nucleotides: 9. The CDR3 DNA is TGTGCCAGCAGCTTCCTGGCGCCTAGCGGATCCTACGAGCAGTACTTC. Translating it yields CASSFLAPSGSYEQYF.

The V and J genes are TRBV11-2 and TRBJ2-7, with D perhaps matching TRBD2 (5 bases). Trimming stripped 3 bases from V and 3 bases from J, with 15 bases between. CDR1 is SGHAT, CDR2 FQNNGV, per germline. This CDR3 spans 15 amino acids. The CDR3 DNA follows: TGTGCCAGCAGCTTGCCCAAATCCCGGGGCTACGAGCAGTACTTC. Encoded protein: CASSLPKSRGYEQYF. The complete variable domain, with remaining parts taken from reference TRBV11-2 and TRBJ2-7, reads EAGVAQSPRYKIIEKRQSVAFWCNPISGHATLYWYQQILGQGPKLLIQFQNNGVVDDSQLPKDRFSAERLKGVDSTLKIQPAKLEDSAVYLCASSLPKSRGYEQYFGPGTRLTVT.

This clone was seen more than once but under ten times. V gene TRBV30 combines with J gene TRBJ1-2; TRBD1 aligns across 8 bases. The CDR3 extends over 16 amino acids. V trimming: 2 bases; J trimming: 8 bases; junction bases outside the gene matches: 16. The V gene's germline CDR1 is GTSNPN and CDR2 SVGIG (reference sequence). Written as DNA, the CDR3 is TGTGCCTGGAGTTCCCCGCGTGACAGGGGAATGTACGGCTACACCTTC. This encodes CAWSSPRDRGMYGYTF.

CDR3 loop: CASSSFGQGLGLEQYF. CDR3 in DNA: TGTGCCAGCAGCAGCTTCGGACAGGGGCTAGGTCTCGAGCAGTACTTC. The rearrangement links TRBV5-4 to TRBJ2-7, with TRBD1 identical over 9 bases. Germline CDR1 SGHNT, CDR2 YYREEE (reference sequence). V was clipped by 4 bases and J by 6 bases; unmatched bases: 14. The CDR3 is 16 residues long.